These 17 T cell receptor beta chains came from one sample sequenced in a study of CD8+CD57+ T cells in acquired aplastic anemia (dated by TCRdb to 2016 to 2019). For sequencing, an Illumina HiSeq 2000 was employed. Genomic DNA was used as template for profiling of TCR beta VDJ combinations and CDR3 sequences. The public reads were reanalyzed by TCRdb: fastp trimming at Q25, MiXCR alignment, in-frame beta chains only. Each entry is one CDR3 protein sequence, shown with its most common DNA and genes. The sample data list hundreds of thousands of distinct CDR3 sequences, and less than 35% of these were observed just once. The leading ten clones occupy less than 1% of the sample. Flow cytometry had shown CD8+CD57+ cell expansion in the patients selected for sequencing. Sequenced: sorted CD4+, CD8+, or CD8+CD57+ T cells (not recorded which) from PBMCs. All receptors come from a human donor with aplastic anemia.

This clonotype was recorded at least ten times. The chain carries TRBV6-1 and TRBJ1-6; 7 bases fit TRBD1. This CDR3 region has 14 residues. Germline lookup yields CDR1 MNHNS and CDR2 SASEGT. J gave up 10 bases and V 7 bases, and 10 bases lay outside the gene matches. CDR3 amino acids: CASTHRDRPSPLHF. For the CDR3, the DNA is TGTGCCAGCACCCACCGGGACAGACCCTCACCCCTCCACTTT.

This chain uses TRBV29-1 with TRBJ1-1, with 10 bases aligning to TRBD1. The CDR3 has 13 amino acids. CDR1 and CDR2 from the germline V gene are SQVTM and ANQGSEA. Germline trimming cut 8 bases from V and 3 bases from J; bases unmatched to any gene: 6. The CDR3 here is CSIPTGGYTEAFF. CDR3 nucleotides: TGCAGCATACCGACAGGGGGCTACACTGAAGCTTTCTTT.

Remarks on this clonotype: A much larger clonotype is one base distant, so this may be a read error. The rearrangement joins TRBV20-1 to TRBJ1-2; TRBD1 might be the D (6 bases). This CDR3 has 14 residues. The V gene's germline CDR1 is DFQATT and CDR2 SNEGSKA (reference sequence). Trimming shortened V by 3 bases and J by 7 bases, and 18 bases separated the two germline ends. The CDR3 region is CSASWQGIGLGYTF. CDR3 DNA sequence: TGCAGTGCTAGCTGGCAGGGGATAGGTCTTGGCTACACCTTC.

This clonotype was found many times. The chain joins TRBV7-3 to TRBJ2-7; D possibly corresponds to TRBD1 (5 bases). V lost 0 bases to trimming and J lost 13 bases, with 16 bases between them. The germline CDR1 and CDR2 sequences are SGHTA and FQGTGA. The CDR3 spans 13 residues. CDR3 loop: CASSLTDTLPPYF. CDR3 nucleotide sequence: TGTGCCAGCAGCTTAACGGACACACTGCCTCCATACTTC.

This clonotype was seen a few times. A much larger clone is a single base away; this may be a read error. The chain couples TRBV15 to TRBJ2-1, with 7 bases that match TRBD1. The CDR3 totals 16 residues. Per the germline V gene, CDR1 is LNHNV and CDR2 is YYDKDF (reference sequence). DNA of the CDR3: TGTGCCACCAGCAGACTAGGGACAGTATCCTACAATGAGCAGCTCTTC. It is translated as CATSRLGTVSYNEQLF.

This clonotype was counted ten times or more. This sequence joins TRBV6-5 and TRBJ2-7; D is unresolved. The CDR3 extends over 11 amino acids. The germline V gene encodes CDR1 MNHEY and CDR2 SVGAGI. Between the trimmed V and J ends, which lost 2 bases and 2 bases, there was a span of 1 base. The CDR3 loop is CASSYAYEQYF. The CDR3 bases are TGTGCCAGCAGTTACGCCTACGAGCAGTACTTC.

A word on this clonotype: A much larger clone differs by one base, so this may be a read error. The V call is TRBV5-1, the J call TRBJ1-6; 9 bases map to TRBD1. The CDR3 consists of 15 residues. The germline V gene has CDR1 SGHRS and CDR2 YFSETQ. The CDR3, as DNA: TGCGTCAGCAGCTTGGGACAGGGTGACAATTCACCCCTCCACTTT. This encodes CVSSLGQGDNSPLHF.

This clonotype was seen repeatedly, ten times or more. V is TRBV25-1 and J is TRBJ1-1, with 10 bases identical to TRBD1. Per the germline V gene, CDR1 is MGHDK and CDR2 is SYGVNS. There are 13 residues in the CDR3. V gave up 7 bases and J gave up 10 bases; unmatched junction bases: 9. The CDR3 nucleotides are TGTGCCAGCAAGACGGGACAGGGGTCTCGAGCTTTCTTT. Its translation: CASKTGQGSRAFF. The variable domain in full, with the rest retrieved from reference TRBV25-1 and TRBJ1-1, is EADIYQTPRYLVIGTGKKITLECSQTMGHDKMYWYQQDPGMELHLIHYSYGVNSTEKGDLSSESTVSRIRTEHFPLTLESARPSHTSQYLCASKTGQGSRAFFGQGTRLTVV.

This clonotype was counted at least ten times. The gene calls are TRBV2 and TRBJ2-3; D is perhaps TRBD2 (6 bases). Germline loops: CDR1 SNHLY, CDR2 FYNNEI. Trimming cost V 0 bases and J 1 base, with 14 bases left between them. The CDR3 has 17 residues. CDR3 sequence: CASSEALLAGGTDTQYF. In DNA, the CDR3 is TGTGCCAGCAGTGAAGCCCTACTAGCTGGGGGCACAGATACGCAGTATTTT.

This clonotype was seen at least ten times. The chain recombines TRBV20-1 with TRBJ1-2; the match to TRBD1 covers 7 bases. This CDR3 spans 14 amino acids. The trim removed 2 bases at V and 4 bases at J, leaving 7 bases unmatched. Germline CDR1 and CDR2: DFQATT and SNEGSKA (reference sequence). The CDR3, as DNA: TGCAGTGCTAGATCCCAGGGGGGGACCTATGGCTACACCTTC. Translation: CSARSQGGTYGYTF.

This clonotype was recorded at least ten times. The rearrangement joins TRBV7-2 to TRBJ1-5; D gene unclear. The V end was cut by 1 base, the J end by 3 bases, with 10 bases between. This CDR3 spans 15 amino acids. Germline V gene lookup returns CDR1 SGHTA and CDR2 FQGNSA. DNA for the CDR3: TGTGCCAGCAGCTTAGAGGCAGTCTCCAATCAGCCCCAGCATTTT. Its translation: CASSLEAVSNQPQHF.

This chain joins TRBV5-1 and TRBJ2-1, with D unclear. The CDR3 extends over 13 amino acids. Deletions cut 3 bases from V and 9 bases from J, with 13 bases between. Looked up from germline, CDR1 is SGHRS and CDR2 is YFSETQ. The CDR3 bases are TGCGCCAGCAGCTCCGAAGTGCGAAGTGAGCAGTTCTTC. Amino acids: CASSSEVRSEQFF.

J is TRBJ1-5 and V is TRBV5-1; 9 positions match TRBD1. The CDR3 spans 14 residues. From germline, CDR1 is SGHRS and CDR2 YFSETQ. V lost 4 bases to trimming and J lost 7 bases; unmatched junction nucleotides: 6. In nucleotides, the CDR3 is TGCGCCAGCAGCCCGGGACAGGGTAGCCAGCCCCAGCATTTT. As protein: CASSPGQGSQPQHF.

This clonotype was counted once. A much bigger clone sits one base away, suggesting this may be a read error. The rearrangement links TRBV7-2 to TRBJ1-2, with a tentative D call TRBD1 (6 bases). Germline lookup yields CDR1 SGHTA and CDR2 FQGNSA. CDR3 length: 16 amino acids. V lost 0 bases to trimming and J lost 6 bases, with 17 bases between them. For the CDR3, the DNA is TGTGCCAGCAGCTTAGCGGTTCCAACAGGGTCCGATGGCTACACCTTC. Protein sequence: CASSLAVPTGSDGYTF. Filled out from reference TRBV7-2 and TRBJ1-2, the complete variable domain reads GAGVSQSPSNKVTEKGKDVELRCDPISGHTALYWYRQSLGQGLEFLIYFQGNSAPDKSGLPSDRFSAERTGGSVSTLTIQRTQQEDSAVYLCASSLAVPTGSDGYTFGSGTRLTVV.

This clonotype has just a few counts. CDR3 in DNA: TGTGCCAGCAGTGTACTAGCGGGGGCTTACAATGAGCAGTTCTTC. Amino acids: CASSVLAGAYNEQFF. This chain joins TRBV12-3 or TRBV12-4 and TRBJ2-1; 11 nucleotides line up with TRBD2. This CDR3 has 15 amino acids. The trim removed 5 bases at V and 4 bases at J, leaving 4 bases unmatched.

The sample holds a few counts of this clonotype. This chain links TRBV11-2 with TRBJ2-3; 11 bases align to TRBD2. The ends lost 4 bases at V and 8 bases at J; junction bases unmatched: 11. Germline-derived CDR1 and CDR2 are SGHAT and FQNNGV. CDR3 size: 16 residues. The CDR3 bases are TGTGCCAGCAGCTCGCTACTAGCGGGAGTTGTAGGTACGCAGTATTTT. Its protein product is CASSSLLAGVVGTQYF.

This clonotype was seen only a few times. Germline and junction disagree at one end, which may indicate a read error. This chain links TRBV7-2 with TRBJ2-2; maybe TRBD2 (5 bases). The CDR3 spans 13 residues. Germline lookup yields CDR1 SGHTA and CDR2 FQGNSA. The CDR3 bases are TGTGCCAGCAGCACCTCGAACACCGGGGAGCTGTCTTTT. It codes for CASSTSNTGELSF.